A selection of T cell receptor beta chains follows, all from one sample in a study of T-cell reconstitution after alpha-beta-depleted transplantation in children. TCRdb ran MiXCR on the PCR reads and lists one entry per CDR3 protein. This table has a few hundred thousand distinct CDR3 sequences, about 9.3% appearing once. Sequenced material: PBMCs from the stem cell graft donor, taken from the stem cell graft. The source is a human donor who donated a stem cell graft to a child with acute lymphoblastic leukemia. The CDR3 runs from the conserved cysteine through the conserved F or W. D genes are given only for firm matches. The size entry is marked missing in some rows and otherwise reads once, few, many or a size class.

v_call,clone_size,j_call,d_call,cdr3_aa,cdr3_nt
TRBV20-1,-,TRBJ2-7,TRBD1,CSARPPWGRGQYEQYF,TGCAGTGCTAGACCCCCCTGGGGTAGGGGGCAGTACGAGCAGTACTTC
TRBV7-9,-,TRBJ2-1,TRBD2,CASSPELAGASYNEQFF,TGTGCCAGCAGCCCGGAACTAGCGGGAGCATCCTACAATGAGCAGTTCTTC
TRBV7-3,many,TRBJ2-1,-,CASSLKYAGNEQFF,TGTGCCAGCAGCTTAAAGTACGCCGGGAATGAGCAGTTCTTC
TRBV4-1,-,TRBJ1-6,-,CASSQDLDSPLHF,TGCGCCAGCAGCCAAGATCTTGATTCACCCCTCCACTTT
TRBV6-1,-,TRBJ1-2,-,CASSEVRGDGYTF,TGTGCCAGCAGTGAAGTGAGGGGGGATGGCTACACCTTC
TRBV4-1,many,TRBJ2-2,TRBD2,CASSQERGLAAYGELFF,TGCGCCAGCAGCCAAGAGAGGGGACTAGCGGCTTACGGGGAGCTGTTTTTT
TRBV27,-,TRBJ1-5,-,CASSTGFQPQHF,TGTGCCAGCAGTACAGGGTTCCAGCCCCAGCATTTT
TRBV20-1,-,TRBJ2-3,-,CSARRRVGPADTQYF,TGCAGTGCTAGACGGCGGGTGGGCCCCGCAGATACGCAGTATTTT
TRBV7-2,-,TRBJ2-1,-,CASSLGLKDEQFF,TGTGCCAGCAGCTTAGGCCTTAAGGATGAGCAGTTCTTC
TRBV4-3,many,TRBJ2-1,-,CASSQDTGEPYNEQFF,TGCGCCAGCAGCCAAGACACGGGCGAACCGTACAATGAGCAGTTCTTC
TRBV20-1,-,TRBJ2-5,-,CSATPRGAQGQETQYF,TGCAGTGCAACCCCAAGGGGGGCACAGGGGCAAGAGACCCAGTACTTC
TRBV15,-,TRBJ2-5,-,CATRDSGAQETQYF,TGTGCCACCCGAGACTCCGGGGCCCAAGAGACCCAGTACTTC
TRBV4-1,few,TRBJ2-1,TRBD2,CASSQDGLAGHNEQFF,TGCGCCAGCAGCCAAGATGGGTTAGCGGGGCACAATGAGCAGTTCTTC
TRBV7-2,many,TRBJ2-7,TRBD2,CASSLGPSGRKYEQYF,TGTGCCAGCAGCTTAGGACCTAGCGGGAGAAAGTACGAGCAGTACTTC